The source of this T cell receptor beta chain is a study of cytomegalovirus exposure and HLA in healthy donors. Study conclusions and caveats: The study designated fewer than 200 TCR beta chains cytomegalovirus-associated. In a later analysis, a genetic analysis reported fewer productive-TCR N-insertions in an Asian-associated ancestry cluster than the cohort average.

With 5 bases removed from V and 3 bases from J, the gap between germline ends came to 18 bases. Germline CDR1 reads SGHRS; CDR2 reads YFSETQ. CDR3 length equals 15 residues. Primers included in the PCR were 60 Vbeta and 13 Jbeta primers. The method was immunoSEQ multiplex PCR; TCRdb's version includes in-frame clones alone and lacks a portion of them. The data show around 100,000 clones, around 81% seen once. Comments on this clone: The antigen remains unidentified.

The chain joins TRBV5-1 to TRBJ2-7, with a weak D call TRBD1 (5 bases). The clonotype comes from a female donor in good health and CMV-seropositive. The sample was PBMCs. The CDR3 here is CASRPDFSQGYEQYF. For the CDR3, the DNA is TGCGCCAGCAGACCAGATTTTTCTCAGGGCTACGAGCAGTACTTC. Combining the CDR3 with reference TRBV5-1 and TRBJ2-7 gives the whole variable domain KAGVTQTPRYLIKTRGQQVTLSCSPISGHRSVSWYQQTPGQGLQFLFEYFSETQRNKGNFPGRFSGRQFSNSRSEMNVSTLELGDSALYLCASRPDFSQGYEQYFGPGTRLTVT.